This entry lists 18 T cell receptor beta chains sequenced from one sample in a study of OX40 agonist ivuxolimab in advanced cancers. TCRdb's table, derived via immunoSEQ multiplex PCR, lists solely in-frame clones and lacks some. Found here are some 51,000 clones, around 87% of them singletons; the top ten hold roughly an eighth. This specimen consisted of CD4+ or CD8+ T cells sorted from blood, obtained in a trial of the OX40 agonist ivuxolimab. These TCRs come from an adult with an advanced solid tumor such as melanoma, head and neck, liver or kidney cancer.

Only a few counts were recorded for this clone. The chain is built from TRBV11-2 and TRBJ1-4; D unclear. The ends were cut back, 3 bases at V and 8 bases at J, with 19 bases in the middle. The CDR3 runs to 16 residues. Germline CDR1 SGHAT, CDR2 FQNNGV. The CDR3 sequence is CASSFGSTLPEEKLFF. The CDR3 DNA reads TGTGCCAGCAGCTTTGGTTCGACACTACCTGAGGAAAAACTGTTTTTT.

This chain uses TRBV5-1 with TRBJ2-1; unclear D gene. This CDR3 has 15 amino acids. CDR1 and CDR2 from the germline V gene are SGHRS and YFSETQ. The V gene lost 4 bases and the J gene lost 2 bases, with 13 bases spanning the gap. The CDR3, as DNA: TGCGCCAGCAGCCTGTTACCCTTAACCTACAATGAGCAGTTCTTC. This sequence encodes CASSLLPLTYNEQFF. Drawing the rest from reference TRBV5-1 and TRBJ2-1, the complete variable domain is KAGVTQTPRYLIKTRGQQVTLSCSPISGHRSVSWYQQTPGQGLQFLFEYFSETQRNKGNFPGRFSGRQFSNSRSEMNVSTLELGDSALYLCASSLLPLTYNEQFFGPGTRLTVL.

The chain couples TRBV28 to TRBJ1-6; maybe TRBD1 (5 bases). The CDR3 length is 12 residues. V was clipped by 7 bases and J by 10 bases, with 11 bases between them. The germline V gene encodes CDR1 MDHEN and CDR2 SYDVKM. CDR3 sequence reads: CASNAGNSPLHF. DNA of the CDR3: TGTGCCAGCAATGCAGGGAACTCACCCCTCCACTTT.

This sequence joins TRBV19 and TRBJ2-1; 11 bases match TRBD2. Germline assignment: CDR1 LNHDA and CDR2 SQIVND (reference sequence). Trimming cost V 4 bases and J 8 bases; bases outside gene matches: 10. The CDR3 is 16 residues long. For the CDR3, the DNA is TGTGCCAGTAGTACACCGGGACTAGCGGTTGGGGATGAGCAGTTCTTC. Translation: CASSTPGLAVGDEQFF.

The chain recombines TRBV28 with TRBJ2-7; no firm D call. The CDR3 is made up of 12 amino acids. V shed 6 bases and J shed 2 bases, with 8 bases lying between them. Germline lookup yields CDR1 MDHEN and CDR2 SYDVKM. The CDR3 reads CASSQGPYEQYF. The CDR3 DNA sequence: TGTGCCAGCAGCCAAGGGCCCTACGAGCAGTACTTC.

CDR3 nucleotides: TGCGCCAGCAGCCAAGCCGCAAAGGGACTAGCGGGATCGGGCAAAAACATTCAGTACTTC. It codes for CASSQAAKGLAGSGKNIQYF. The rearrangement links TRBV4-1 to TRBJ2-4, with 13 nucleotides matching TRBD2. Germline CDR1 reads MGHRA; CDR2 reads YSYEKL. This CDR3 has 20 residues. V trimming: 1 base; J trimming: 3 bases; junction bases outside the gene matches: 12.

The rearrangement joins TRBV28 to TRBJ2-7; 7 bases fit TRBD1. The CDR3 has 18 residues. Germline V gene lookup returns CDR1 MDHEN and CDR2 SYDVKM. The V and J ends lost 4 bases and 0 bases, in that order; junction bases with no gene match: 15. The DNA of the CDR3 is TGTGCCAGCAGTTCCCTTCACAGGGGCTCGTCACCCTCCTACGAGCAGTACTTC. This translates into CASSSLHRGSSPSYEQYF.

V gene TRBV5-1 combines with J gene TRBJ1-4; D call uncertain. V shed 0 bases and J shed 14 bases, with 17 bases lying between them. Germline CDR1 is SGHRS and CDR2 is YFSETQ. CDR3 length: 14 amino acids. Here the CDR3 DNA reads TGCGCCAGCAGCTTGGGGCGGCAGTCTTTAGGTCTGTTTTTT. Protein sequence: CASSLGRQSLGLFF.

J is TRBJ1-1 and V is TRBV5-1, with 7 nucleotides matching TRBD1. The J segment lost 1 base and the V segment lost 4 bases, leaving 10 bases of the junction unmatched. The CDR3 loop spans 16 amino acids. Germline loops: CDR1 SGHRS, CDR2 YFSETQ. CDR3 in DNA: TGCGCCAGCAGCAGGCCGGGACAGACCGGGAACACTGAAGCTTTCTTT. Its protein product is CASSRPGQTGNTEAFF.

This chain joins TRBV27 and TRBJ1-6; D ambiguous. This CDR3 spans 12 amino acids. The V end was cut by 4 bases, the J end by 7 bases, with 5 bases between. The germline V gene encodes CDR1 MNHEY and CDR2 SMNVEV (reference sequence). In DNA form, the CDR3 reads TGTGCCAGCAGTTCCCAGAATTCACCCCTCCACTTT. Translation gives CASSSQNSPLHF.

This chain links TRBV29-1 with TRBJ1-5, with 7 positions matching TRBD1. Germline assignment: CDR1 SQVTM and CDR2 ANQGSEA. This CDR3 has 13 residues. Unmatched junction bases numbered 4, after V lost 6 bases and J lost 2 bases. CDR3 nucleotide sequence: TGCAGCGTCCGTACAGGGGGCAATCAGCCCCAGCATTTT. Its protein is CSVRTGGNQPQHF. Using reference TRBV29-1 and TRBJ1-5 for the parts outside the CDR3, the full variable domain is SAVISQKPSRDICQRGTSLTIQCQVDSQVTMMFWYRQQPGQSLTLIATANQGSEATYESGFVIDKFPISRPNLTFSTLTVSNMSPEDSSIYLCSVRTGGNQPQHFGDGTRLSIL.

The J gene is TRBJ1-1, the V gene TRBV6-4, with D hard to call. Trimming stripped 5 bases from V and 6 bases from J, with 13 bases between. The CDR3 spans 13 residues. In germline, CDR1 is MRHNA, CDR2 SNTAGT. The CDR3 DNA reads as TGTGCCAGCAGTCGGGAGCTAGACTCTGAAGCTTTCTTT. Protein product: CASSRELDSEAFF.

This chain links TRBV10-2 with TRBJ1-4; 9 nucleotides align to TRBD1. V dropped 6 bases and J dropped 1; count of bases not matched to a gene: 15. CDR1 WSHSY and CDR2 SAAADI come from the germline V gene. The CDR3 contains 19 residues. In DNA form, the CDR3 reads TGCGCCAGCAGCCCGGGACGGACAGGGGAGGTGGGAACTAATGAAAAACTGTTTTTT. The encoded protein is CASSPGRTGEVGTNEKLFF.

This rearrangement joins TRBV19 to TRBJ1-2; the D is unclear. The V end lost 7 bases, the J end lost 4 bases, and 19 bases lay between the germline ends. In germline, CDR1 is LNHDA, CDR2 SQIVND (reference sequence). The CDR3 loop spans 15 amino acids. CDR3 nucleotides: TGTGCCAGTACCCCCCCCCTCGGACGGACCTATGGCTACACCTTC. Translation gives CASTPPLGRTYGYTF.

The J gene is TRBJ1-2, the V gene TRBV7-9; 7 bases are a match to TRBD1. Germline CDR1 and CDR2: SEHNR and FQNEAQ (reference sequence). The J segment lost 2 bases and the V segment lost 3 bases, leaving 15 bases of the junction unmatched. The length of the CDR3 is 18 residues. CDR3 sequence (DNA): TGTGCCAGCAGCTTGAGGGATTTTGGGGACAGCATGAACTATGGCTACACCTTC. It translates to CASSLRDFGDSMNYGYTF.

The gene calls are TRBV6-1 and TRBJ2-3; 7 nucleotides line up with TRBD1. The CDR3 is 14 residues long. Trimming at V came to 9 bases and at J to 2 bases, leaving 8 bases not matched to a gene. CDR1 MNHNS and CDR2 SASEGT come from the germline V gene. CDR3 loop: CASSRDRNTDTQYF. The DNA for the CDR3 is TGTGCCAGTTCTCGGGACAGAAACACAGATACGCAGTATTTT.

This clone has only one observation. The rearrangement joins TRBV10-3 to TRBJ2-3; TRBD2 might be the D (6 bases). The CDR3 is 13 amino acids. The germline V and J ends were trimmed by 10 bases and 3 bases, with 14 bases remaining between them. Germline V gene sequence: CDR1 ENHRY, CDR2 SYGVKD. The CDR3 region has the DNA TGTGCCAACCGGGACTGGGGGACAGATACGCAGTATTTT. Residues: CANRDWGTDTQYF.

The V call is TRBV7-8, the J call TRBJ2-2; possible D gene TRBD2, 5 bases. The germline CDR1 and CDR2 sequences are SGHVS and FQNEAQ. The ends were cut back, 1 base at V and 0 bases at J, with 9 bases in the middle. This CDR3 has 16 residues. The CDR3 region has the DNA TGTGCCAGCAGCTTAGTGCCGGGAACGAACACCGGGGAGCTGTTTTTT. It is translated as CASSLVPGTNTGELFF.